The source of this T cell receptor beta chain is a study of shared clonotypes between healthy human individuals. This CDR3 region has 14 residues. V lost 4 bases, J lost 3 bases, and 2 bases stayed unmatched. Germline V gene lookup returns CDR1 MNHEY and CDR2 SMNVEV (reference sequence). Study results and caveats: A few donors had around 5% of their naive CD4 clonotypes in common.

Repertoires were generated with immunoSEQ multiplex PCR, while TCRdb's copy carries only in-frame clones and drops some. The table records around 1,900,000 clones, 80% to 95% of them present only once. Naive CD8 isolation took CD45RO-negative cells positively selected for CCR7 and excluded terminally differentiated effector memory CD45RA+ cells. As regards this clone: The antigen remains undetermined. The identical CDR3 is also encoded by other nucleotide sequences in the sample.

The source is a young man in good health. Some clones in this sample may be carry-over from other donors' samples. The chain uses TRBV27 and TRBJ2-7, with 11 bases fitting TRBD2. Input material: naive CD8+ T cells from PBMCs. The CDR3 region has the DNA TGTGCCAGCAGTTCGCTAGCGGGGGGCTACGAGCAGTACTTC. Translation gives CASSSLAGGYEQYF.